This T cell receptor beta chain was recovered during a study of vaccination and CD4 T cells after COVID-19. Across the whole study: Stimuli were overlapping spike peptide pools of SARS-CoV-2 and three common cold coronaviruses (HCoV-NL63, HCoV-OC43, HCoV-229E).

This clonotype has only a few counts. The target antigen is unknown. Noted treatment: roughly 10-day PBMC culture with coronavirus spike peptide pools or control peptides (ViraFEST assay). Oncomine TCR Beta short-read sequencing was applied to DNA from cultured CD4+ T cells. TCRdb ran MiXCR on the PCR reads and lists one entry per CDR3 protein. Of 15,000 to 20,000 distinct CDR3 sequences in the sample, over 50% are singletons; the top ten hold roughly a tenth. Study findings and constraints: The study found that a median about 88% of reactive clones in convalescent patients appeared only post-vaccination. Spike mono-reactivity marked 304 of 307 vaccine-specific clones in convalescent patients.

This receptor was identified in a human donor who had recovered from COVID-19. The sequencing sample was made of CD4+ T cells from blood, cultured in vitro.

The CDR3 spells CSASKTGRGDSPLHF. CDR3 DNA sequence: TGCAGTGCTAGCAAGACAGGGAGAGGAGATTCACCCCTCCACTTT. This chain connects TRBV20-1 to TRBJ1-6; 7 nucleotides agree with TRBD1. This CDR3 has 15 residues. The J segment lost 8 bases and the V segment lost 3 bases, leaving 10 bases of the junction unmatched. The V gene's germline CDR1 is DFQATT and CDR2 SNEGSKA (reference sequence).